The sequence of this TCR beta chain was determined in a study of blood T cell repertoires in COVID-19. Study overall: In each case, the material was cDNA or gDNA derived from T cells, B-cell-depleted T cells, or PBMCs.

Repertoires were generated with immunoSEQ multiplex PCR, while TCRdb's copy carries only in-frame clones and drops some. The data contain roughly 400,000 clones, approximately 90% of them singletons. Exposed enrollees encountered a COVID-19 case at some point within 2 weeks before study entry. This CDR3 contains 14 residues. V lost 2 bases, J lost 0 bases, and 8 bases lay in between. The germline gives CDR1 SGHNT, CDR2 YYREEE (reference sequence). Sequenced: PBMCs or T cells enriched from blood (not recorded which). This TCR was sampled from a woman between 18 and 29 years old who had been exposed to COVID-19. The chain links TRBV5-4 to TRBJ1-1; D gene ambiguous. The CDR3 is CASSFSYLNTEAFF. Written as DNA, the CDR3 is TGTGCCAGCAGCTTCTCTTATCTGAACACTGAAGCTTTCTTT.